This T cell receptor beta chain derives from a study of shared clonotypes between healthy human individuals. Germline assignment: CDR1 SGDLS and CDR2 YYNGEE. The trim removed 3 bases at V and 6 bases at J, leaving 5 bases unmatched. This CDR3 is 14 amino acids long. The run depth of the assay was deep. Roughly 200 ng DNA, around 30,000 T cell genomes, went into each sorted-subset replicate PCR. Sequencing used immunoSEQ multiplex PCR; TCRdb keeps in-frame clones, though not all of them. The sample carries roughly 2.1 million clones, around 93% recorded once. CD8 cells regarded as naive lacked CD45RO, were positively chosen for CCR7, and omitted terminally differentiated effector memory CD45RA+ cells. Overall study results and limits: Genetic and exposure-history diversity was limited by the small donor number.

About this clone itself: Its antigen is not identified.

The V call is TRBV9, the J call TRBJ2-1; 8 bases line up with TRBD2. Sequencing used naive CD8+ T cells from PBMCs. The sequence derives from a man aged 18 to 30 in good health. Some clones in this sample may be carry-over from other donors' samples. Here the CDR3 reads CASSAGLDFNEQFF. The CDR3 DNA is TGTGCCAGCAGCGCGGGACTAGACTTCAATGAGCAGTTCTTC. The complete variable domain, with remaining parts taken from reference TRBV9 and TRBJ2-1, reads DSGVTQTPKHLITATGQRVTLRCSPRSGDLSVYWYQQSLDQGLQFLIQYYNGEERAKGNILERFSAQQFPDLHSELNLSSLELGDSALYFCASSAGLDFNEQFFGPGTRLTVL.